The source of this T cell receptor (beta chain) is a study of shared clonotypes between healthy human individuals. Study-level points and caveats: The donor pool, a small one, limited the genetic and exposure-history diversity represented. The expectation was that sequencing depth would affect clonotype sharing among donors.

Positively selected for CCR7, the CD45RO-negative cells used as naive CD8 cells excluded terminally differentiated effector memory CD45RA+ cells. The donor population consisted of healthy HIV-negative adults with no recent acute infections or vaccinations. The protocol was immunoSEQ multiplex PCR, while the TCRdb copy is restricted to in-frame clones and leaves out a portion. The data contain some 2.1 million clones, approximately 95% of them seen just once; the ten biggest clones take up 0.85% to 1.2%. To note about this clone: Its antigen is unknown.

The V and J ends lost 0 bases and 1 base, in that order; junction bases with no gene match: 8. Germline-derived CDR1 and CDR2 are SGHVS and FNYEAQ. The CDR3 extends over 18 amino acids. The sequenced sample consisted of naive CD8+ T cells sorted from blood. This sequence was found in a man younger than 35 in good health. The rearrangement joins TRBV7-6 to TRBJ2-2; the match to TRBD1 covers 7 bases. The CDR3 sequence is CASSLAKTGTENTGELFF. Written as DNA, the CDR3 is TGTGCCAGCAGCTTAGCGAAGACCGGGACAGAGAACACCGGGGAGCTGTTTTTT.